This T cell receptor (beta chain) was retrieved from a study of blood T cell repertoires in COVID-19. Produced via immunoSEQ multiplex PCR; TCRdb's table is partial and in-frame only. This sample has roughly 140,000 clones, with about four fifths found just once. This clone was recorded once. Germline trimming cut 1 base from V and 8 bases from J; bases unmatched to any gene: 6. The CDR3 consists of 14 residues. Looked up from germline, CDR1 is SNHLY and CDR2 is FYNNEI. Specimen: peripheral blood. The TCR comes from a woman of 80 years or more with acute or convalescent COVID-19. V usage is TRBV2 and J usage is TRBJ2-3; TRBD2 matches at 7 bases. CDR3 DNA sequence: TGTGCCAGCAGTGAAGGGCTAGCGGTGGTTACGCAGTATTTT. This translates into CASSEGLAVVTQYF.